The 21 T cell receptor beta chains given below trace back to one sample, sequenced in a study of blood T cell repertoires in COVID-19. Method: immunoSEQ multiplex PCR; TCRdb's copy keeps in-frame clones and lacks some. The sample contains roughly 32,000 clones, around 90% of which appear only once. The sample consisted of peripheral blood. The source of these receptors is a man aged 50 or older with active or convalescent COVID-19.

The V and J genes are TRBV27 and TRBJ1-6; 7 bases align to TRBD1. The junction had 5 bases not matched to a gene; V was cut back by 3 bases and J by 0 bases. Germline V gene data show CDR1 as MNHEY and CDR2 as SMNVEV (reference sequence). The CDR3 length is 17 residues. Here the CDR3 reads CASSFRGQHSYNSPLHF. The CDR3 DNA is TGTGCCAGCAGTTTCAGGGGACAGCACTCCTATAATTCACCCCTCCACTTT.

A few counts support this clone. This chain uses TRBV20-1 with TRBJ1-2, with 9 bases lining up with TRBD1. CDR1 and CDR2 from the germline V gene are DFQATT and SNEGSKA (reference sequence). The CDR3 loop spans 14 amino acids. With 3 bases clipped from V and 8 bases from J, the junction kept 10 bases outside the gene matches. The CDR3 reads CSASASGTGLGYTF. The CDR3 nucleotides read TGCAGTGCTAGTGCCTCCGGGACAGGGCTAGGCTACACCTTC.

The rearrangement uses TRBV5-1 and TRBJ2-1; 7 nucleotides agree with TRBD2. Trimming at V came to 1 base and at J to 2 bases, leaving 9 bases not matched to a gene. CDR1 SGHRS and CDR2 YFSETQ come from the germline V gene. The CDR3 contains 17 residues. The CDR3 sequence: CASSLFPSGTTYNEQFF. In DNA form, the CDR3 reads TGCGCCAGCAGCTTGTTCCCTAGCGGAACTACCTACAATGAGCAGTTCTTC.

The CDR3 sequence is CASRGTGGHNEQFF. Here the CDR3 DNA reads TGTGCCAGCAGGGGGACGGGGGGGCACAATGAGCAGTTCTTC. The genes are TRBV5-6 and TRBJ2-1; 8 bases are shared with TRBD2. This CDR3 has 14 residues. Per the germline V gene, CDR1 is SGHDT and CDR2 is YYEEEE. With V trimmed by 5 bases and J by 5 bases, 6 bases remained unmatched. Using reference TRBV5-6 and TRBJ2-1 for the parts outside the CDR3, the full variable domain is DAGVTQSPTHLIKTRGQQVTLRCSPKSGHDTVSWYQQALGQGPQFIFQYYEEEERQRGNFPDRFSGHQFPNYSSELNVNALLLGDSALYLCASRGTGGHNEQFFGPGTRLTVL.

V is TRBV2 and J is TRBJ2-1; 7 bases are shared with TRBD2. With 0 bases clipped from V and 15 bases from J, the junction kept 8 bases outside the gene matches. The CDR3 has 13 residues. In germline, CDR1 is SNHLY, CDR2 FYNNEI. CDR3 in amino acids: CASSEANGLGLFF. The CDR3 DNA sequence: TGTGCCAGCAGTGAAGCGAACGGACTAGGCCTGTTCTTC.

J is TRBJ2-2 and V is TRBV10-3, with a tentative D call TRBD1 (6 bases). Trimming removed 3 bases from V and 4 bases from J, with 12 bases in between. This CDR3 has 15 residues. Germline V gene lookup returns CDR1 ENHRY and CDR2 SYGVKD. CDR3 in amino acids: CAISDNRAGTGELFF. The CDR3 region has the DNA TGTGCCATCAGTGACAACAGGGCTGGCACCGGGGAGCTGTTTTTT.

The chain has TRBV5-5 and TRBJ1-4; D gene uncertain. In germline, CDR1 is SGHKS, CDR2 YYEKEE (reference sequence). The CDR3 loop spans 14 amino acids. V dropped 0 bases and J dropped 5 bases, with 8 bases sitting between them. The CDR3 region has the DNA TGTGCCAGCAGCTTGGTCCTGAGGAATGAAAAACTGTTTTTT. Protein sequence: CASSLVLRNEKLFF.

The J gene is TRBJ1-1, the V gene TRBV13; TRBD1 is a possible D gene (5 bases). Trimming cost V 3 bases and J 2 bases, with 16 bases left between them. The CDR3 is made up of 16 amino acids. Looked up from germline, CDR1 is PRHDT and CDR2 is FYEKMQ (reference sequence). The CDR3 spells CASSFGIVQGNTEAFF. Written as DNA, the CDR3 is TGTGCCAGCAGCTTTGGGATAGTTCAGGGAAACACTGAAGCTTTCTTT.

V and J are TRBV7-8 and TRBJ1-6; the match to TRBD1 covers 7 bases. Germline V gene data show CDR1 as SGHVS and CDR2 as FQNEAQ. J gave up 3 bases and V 3 bases, and 8 bases lay outside the gene matches. The CDR3 is 17 amino acids. The DNA for the CDR3 is TGTGCCAGCAGCTTGCAGACAGGGCCGATCTATAATTCACCCCTCCACTTT. This translates into CASSLQTGPIYNSPLHF.

V gene TRBV28 combines with J gene TRBJ2-3, with a possible D match to TRBD2 (6 bases). CDR1 and CDR2 (germline): MDHEN, SYDVKM. Trimming took 3 bases from V and 6 from J, leaving 19 bases between them. CDR3 size: 16 residues. The DNA of the CDR3 is TGTGCCAGCAGTTTTTTCGCGGGAACTGGGCGCGATACGCAGTATTTT. Its protein product is CASSFFAGTGRDTQYF.

This clone turned up a few times. The chain has TRBV2 and TRBJ2-7, with TRBD1 matching over 7 bases. Germline V gene data show CDR1 as SNHLY and CDR2 as FYNNEI. The CDR3 consists of 14 residues. V was pared by 2 bases and J by 1 base, with 2 bases of the junction left unmatched. Here the CDR3 DNA reads TGTGCCAGCAGTGAATTGGGACAGTCCTACGAGCAGTACTTC. This encodes CASSELGQSYEQYF.

This rearrangement joins TRBV4-3 to TRBJ1-4, with 7 bases matching TRBD1. This CDR3 region has 15 residues. V lost 0 bases, J lost 9 bases, and 7 bases stayed unmatched. CDR1 and CDR2 from the germline V gene are LGHNA and YSLEER. The CDR3: CASSQEAVQGQKLFF. DNA for the CDR3: TGCGCCAGCAGCCAAGAAGCAGTACAGGGGCAAAAACTGTTTTTT.

This chain connects TRBV20-1 to TRBJ1-1; D is ambiguous. V dropped 4 bases and J dropped 0 bases, with 9 bases sitting between them. The CDR3 loop spans 13 amino acids. The germline CDR1 and CDR2 sequences are DFQATT and SNEGSKA (reference sequence). CDR3 sequence reads: CSATEAMNTEAFF. The CDR3 coding sequence is TGCAGTGCTACTGAGGCCATGAACACTGAAGCTTTCTTT.

This chain joins TRBV19 and TRBJ1-4; D unclear. Trimming stripped 6 bases from V and 4 bases from J, with 21 bases between. The CDR3 runs 17 residues. The V gene's germline CDR1 is LNHDA and CDR2 SQIVND (reference sequence). In nucleotides, the CDR3 is TGTGCCAGTAGCACAAATCGGCGGGCGTACAATAATGAAAAACTGTTTTTT. Translation gives CASSTNRRAYNNEKLFF. The whole variable domain, remainder taken from reference TRBV19 and TRBJ1-4, is DGGITQSPKYLFRKEGQNVTLSCEQNLNHDAMYWYRQDPGQGLRLIYYSQIVNDFQKGDIAEGYSVSREKKESFPLTVTSAQKNPTAFYLCASSTNRRAYNNEKLFFGSGTQLSVL.

The chain recombines TRBV10-1 with TRBJ2-2; 8 nucleotides agree with TRBD1. The ends lost 4 bases at V and 1 base at J; junction bases unmatched: 2. Germline CDR1 WNHNN, CDR2 SYGVQD (reference sequence). The CDR3 covers 15 residues. CDR3 in DNA: TGCGCCAGCAGTGTTGGACAGGGGAACACCGGGGAGCTGTTTTTT. Its protein is CASSVGQGNTGELFF.

The chain is built from TRBV19 and TRBJ1-1; 7 bases align to TRBD1. Germline CDR1 and CDR2: LNHDA and SQIVND (reference sequence). The CDR3 totals 16 residues. V lost 5 bases and J lost 2; bases outside the gene matches: 11. The CDR3 nucleotides read TGTGCCAGTAGTCAACAAACCGGGACAGCAAACACTGAAGCTTTCTTT. Residues: CASSQQTGTANTEAFF. The full variable domain, in which reference TRBV19 and TRBJ1-1 provide the parts outside the CDR3, is DGGITQSPKYLFRKEGQNVTLSCEQNLNHDAMYWYRQDPGQGLRLIYYSQIVNDFQKGDIAEGYSVSREKKESFPLTVTSAQKNPTAFYLCASSQQTGTANTEAFFGQGTRLTVV.

The chain is built from TRBV7-2 and TRBJ1-2, with 9 bases that match TRBD1. Germline V gene sequence: CDR1 SGHTA, CDR2 FQGNSA. V gave up 5 bases and J gave up 4 bases; unmatched junction bases: 8. This CDR3 comprises 15 residues. The CDR3 coding sequence is TGTGCCAGCAGCCTCTATGACAGGGGGGGCTATGGCTACACCTTC. This encodes CASSLYDRGGYGYTF.

The rearrangement joins TRBV19 to TRBJ2-1; 7 bases are a match to TRBD2. The germline V gene has CDR1 LNHDA and CDR2 SQIVND (reference sequence). Germline trimming cut 3 bases from V and 6 bases from J; bases unmatched to any gene: 8. The CDR3 runs 15 residues. The CDR3 loop reads CASSISPSGLNEQFF. The CDR3 region has the DNA TGTGCCAGTAGTATTAGCCCTAGCGGCCTCAATGAGCAGTTCTTC.

V and J are TRBV7-9 and TRBJ2-2; TRBD2 matches at 9 bases. CDR1 and CDR2 (germline): SEHNR, FQNEAQ (reference sequence). V shed 3 bases and J 7 bases; nucleotides not matched to a gene: 12. The CDR3 extends over 17 amino acids. The CDR3 nucleotides are TGTGCCAGCAGCTTGCTGGGCGGGAGGGCGGTCGTCGGGGAGCTGTTTTTT. The encoded protein is CASSLLGGRAVVGELFF.

J is TRBJ2-7 and V is TRBV28; tentative D call: TRBD2 (6 bases). V was pared by 6 bases and J by 4 bases, with 22 bases between. The CDR3 has 16 residues. Per the germline V gene, CDR1 is MDHEN and CDR2 is SYDVKM. The CDR3 sequence is CASSSPLATRGYEQYF. The CDR3 DNA sequence: TGTGCCAGCAGCTCCCCGTTGGCAACCCGGGGGTACGAGCAGTACTTC.

V usage is TRBV5-1 and J usage is TRBJ2-7, with D possibly being TRBD1 (6 bases). Per germline, CDR1 SGHRS and CDR2 YFSETQ. The CDR3 contains 15 residues. Between the trimmed V and J ends, which lost 2 bases and 0 bases, there was a span of 12 bases. The CDR3 DNA is TGCGCCAGCAGCTTTCGACAGGTTAGCTCCTACGAGCAGTACTTC. It is translated as CASSFRQVSSYEQYF.